A selection of T cell receptor beta chains follows, all from one sample in a study of human T cells and chemical hapten exposure. TCRdb redid the calling of the RACE reads with MiXCR, one entry per CDR3 protein. The repertoire holds roughly 380,000 distinct CDR3 sequences, with more than 4.5% as singletons. This sample comprised whole blood, obtained in connection with sensitization to the hapten diphenylcyclopropenone (DPC). The receptor source for this set is a woman in her 50s with alopecia areata. Some clones in this sample may be carry-over from other donors' samples. Both conserved end residues are part of each CDR3. Each record gives: clone size, J gene, D gene, V gene, CDR3 protein, CDR3 DNA. A D gene is named only where the DNA matches it firmly. Size tells how often a clone was seen (once, few, many) or the class of an expanded clone, and some rows leave it out.

many	TRBJ2-3	TRBD1	TRBV6-4	CASSDSTGFNTDTQYF	TGTGCCAGCAGTGACTCGACAGGGTTCAACACAGATACGCAGTATTTT
.	TRBJ1-1	.	TRBV3-1	CASSQDQGGGGAFF	TGTGCCAGCAGCCAAGATCAAGGGGGTGGGGGCGCTTTCTTT
many	TRBJ2-3	TRBD1	TRBV13	CASSPWDSPTDTQYF	TGTGCCAGCAGCCCCTGGGACAGCCCCACAGATACGCAGTATTTT
few	TRBJ1-5	TRBD1	TRBV20-1	CSAMGQIYSNQPQHF	TGCAGTGCCATGGGACAGATCTATAGCAATCAGCCCCAGCATTTT
.	TRBJ2-3	TRBD1	TRBV6-2/TRBV6-3	CASSSGTGGLITDTQYF	TGTGCCAGCAGTTCCGGGACAGGGGGCTTAATCACAGATACGCAGTATTTT
few	TRBJ2-3	.	TRBV20-1	CSAEDQLGKYF	TGCAGTGCAGAGGATCAGTTGGGGAAGTATTTT
few	TRBJ2-4	TRBD1	TRBV27	CASRVTGTGTPKNIQYF	TGTGCCAGCAGAGTGACCGGGACAGGGACGCCCAAAAACATTCAGTACTTC
.	TRBJ2-3	.	TRBV20-1	CSRTSSLGESDTQYF	TGCAGCCGTACTAGCTCCCTCGGAGAAAGTGATACGCAGTATTTT
few	TRBJ1-4	.	TRBV5-1	CASSVADTATNEKLFF	TGCGCCAGCAGCGTCGCCGATACCGCAACTAATGAAAAACTGTTTTTT
few	TRBJ2-3	.	TRBV6-2/TRBV6-3	CASSEAETWPDTQYF	TGTGCCAGCAGCGAAGCCGAAACCTGGCCCGATACGCAGTATTTT
.	TRBJ2-3	TRBD1	TRBV23-1	CASSQSGTGGLDTQYF	TGCGCCAGCAGTCAATCTGGGACAGGGGGCTTAGATACGCAGTATTTT
many	TRBJ2-3	.	TRBV9	CASTLLDRPADTQYF	TGTGCCAGCACCCTATTAGACCGACCGGCAGATACGCAGTATTTT
many	TRBJ2-2	TRBD2	TRBV7-8	CASSFRRVAGGPGTGELFF	TGTGCCAGCAGCTTCCGTCGGGTAGCGGGAGGGCCGGGCACCGGGGAGCTGTTTTTT
many	TRBJ2-3	TRBD1	TRBV11-2	CASSSRDRGYF	TGTGCCAGCAGCTCTAGGGACAGGGGTTATTTT
many	TRBJ1-6	.	TRBV13	CASSKGTYNSPLHF	TGTGCCAGCAGCAAGGGTACCTATAATTCACCCCTCCACTTT
many	TRBJ2-2	.	TRBV12-3/TRBV12-4	CASRRSGISTGELFF	TGTGCCAGCCGGAGGAGTGGGATAAGCACCGGGGAGCTGTTTTTT
few	TRBJ2-5	.	TRBV2	CASSSTGETQYF	TGTGCCAGCAGTTCGACTGGGGAGACCCAGTACTTC
few	TRBJ1-5	TRBD1	TRBV6-5	CASRGGGVGQPQHF	TGTGCCAGTAGGGGAGGGGGCGTGGGTCAGCCCCAGCATTTT
.	TRBJ2-2	.	TRBV3-1	CASSSWRHRSVGELFF	TGTGCCAGCAGCTCCTGGCGTCATCGATCGGTTGGGGAGCTGTTTTTT
.	TRBJ1-6	.	TRBV9	CASSVQADNSPLHF	TGTGCCAGCAGCGTACAGGCGGATAATTCACCCCTCCACTTT
many	TRBJ2-4	.	TRBV6-5	CASSSGTAKNIQYF	TGTGCCAGCAGTTCCGGGACAGCCAAAAACATTCAGTACTTC
many	TRBJ2-1	TRBD2	TRBV11-2	CASSLGGRYNEQFF	TGTGCCAGCAGCTTAGGCGGGAGGTACAATGAGCAGTTCTTC
many	TRBJ2-7	.	TRBV5-1	CASSRTSYEQYF	TGCGCCAGCAGCCGGACCTCCTACGAGCAGTACTTC
.	TRBJ1-1	.	TRBV4-1	CASSQGFGVNTEAFF	TGCGCCAGCAGCCAAGGATTCGGGGTAAACACTGAAGCTTTCTTT
many	TRBJ1-5	.	TRBV7-6	CASSLTWGPGRNQPQHF	TGTGCCAGCAGCCTTACGTGGGGGCCAGGGAGGAATCAGCCCCAGCATTTT
many	TRBJ1-2	.	TRBV7-3	CASSLTGDPYYGYTF	TGTGCCAGCAGCTTAACAGGGGACCCCTACTATGGCTACACCTTC
.	TRBJ2-7	.	TRBV29-1	CSVEVPGYYEQYF	TGCAGCGTTGAAGTGCCAGGGTACTACGAGCAGTACTTC
many	TRBJ2-5	TRBD1	TRBV7-8	CASSPRGQGAQETQYF	TGTGCCAGCAGCCCCCGAGGACAGGGGGCTCAAGAGACCCAGTACTTC
many	TRBJ1-4	TRBD1	TRBV11-3	CASSFYTDRGGEKLFF	TGTGCCAGCAGCTTCTATACGGACAGGGGCGGCGAAAAACTGTTTTTT
many	TRBJ2-1	TRBD2	TRBV29-1	CSVAFGASGTYNEQFF	TGCAGCGTTGCCTTTGGGGCTAGCGGAACCTACAATGAGCAGTTCTTC
many	TRBJ1-1	TRBD1	TRBV18	CASSSRRGHGDAEAFF	TGTGCCAGCTCATCGCGCAGGGGGCATGGAGACGCTGAAGCTTTCTTT
many	TRBJ2-5	TRBD1	TRBV9	CASSEPKTGQGWETQYF	TGTGCCAGCAGCGAGCCCAAAACGGGACAGGGATGGGAGACCCAGTACTTC
.	TRBJ2-5	.	TRBV12-3/TRBV12-4	CASSLEFQETQYF	TGTGCCAGCAGTTTGGAATTCCAAGAGACCCAGTACTTC
many	TRBJ2-1	TRBD2	TRBV20-1	CSAKGTSGGESGEQFF	TGCAGTGCTAAAGGGACTAGCGGCGGGGAGTCGGGTGAGCAGTTCTTC
many	TRBJ2-1	.	TRBV29-1	CSVSWGPYNEQFF	TGCAGCGTGTCGTGGGGGCCTTACAATGAGCAGTTCTTC
many	TRBJ2-2	.	TRBV9	CASSVVSTGELFF	TGTGCCAGCAGCGTAGTAAGCACCGGGGAGCTGTTTTTT
few	TRBJ2-5	TRBD2	TRBV20-1	CSAEGLGETQYF	TGCAGTGCTGAAGGACTAGGCGAGACCCAGTACTTC
.	TRBJ2-5	.	TRBV29-1	CSHDSQEGHQETQYF	TGCAGCCATGACTCACAAGAGGGGCACCAAGAGACCCAGTACTTC